One and the same sample provided the 16 T cell receptor beta chains below, sequenced in a study of shared clonotypes between healthy human individuals (dated by TCRdb to the early 2020s). Library construction relied on the immunoSEQ multiplex PCR assay. This is the immuneACCESS table as TCRdb keeps it, with only in-frame sequences that have V and J called. A part of the clones is gone; compared with another copy, unresolved V genes explain less than half, and the rest is unexplained. The sample yields some 2.1 million clones; 85% to 95% were counted once. The ten largest clones capture 0.1% to 0.15% of the sample. Material: naive CD4+ T cells sorted from blood. What this sample's cell subset or site label stands for: CD45RA+ positively selected. These receptors were collected from a man between 18 and 29 years old in good health.

V and J are TRBV7-9 and TRBJ2-7; D may be TRBD1 (5 bases). The CDR3 is made up of 14 amino acids. V lost 3 bases and J lost 5, with 14 bases in between. The germline gives CDR1 SEHNR, CDR2 FQNEAQ (reference sequence). The CDR3 DNA reads as TGTGCCAGCAGCTTCCAGGGAAGGGTCAACGAGCAGTACTTC. This encodes CASSFQGRVNEQYF. Using reference TRBV7-9 and TRBJ2-7 for the parts outside the CDR3, the full variable domain is DTGVSQNPRHKITKRGQNVTFRCDPISEHNRLYWYRQTLGQGPEFLTYFQNEAQLEKSRLLSDRFSAERPKGSFSTLEIQRTEQGDSAMYLCASSFQGRVNEQYFGPGTRLTVT.

CDR3 protein: CASSPMGPPMDEKLFF. Written as DNA, the CDR3 is TGCGCCAGCAGCCCGATGGGACCCCCAATGGATGAAAAACTGTTTTTT. This chain joins TRBV5-1 and TRBJ1-4, with D maybe TRBD1 (5 bases). Germline CDR1 and CDR2: SGHRS and YFSETQ. The V and J ends lost 4 bases and 6 bases respectively, with 19 bases between them. This CDR3 comprises 16 residues.

The chain has TRBV19 and TRBJ2-1; TRBD2 aligns across 12 bases. In germline, CDR1 is LNHDA, CDR2 SQIVND (reference sequence). J was trimmed by 10 bases and V by 6 bases; bases with no gene match: 13. This CDR3 has 16 residues. The CDR3 here is CASRGVRGLAGIEQFF. In DNA form, the CDR3 reads TGTGCCAGTAGAGGTGTTCGAGGACTAGCGGGAATAGAGCAGTTCTTC.

The chain uses TRBV6-4 and TRBJ2-2; D remains unclear. The CDR3 runs 14 residues. The V end lost 6 bases, the J end lost 5 bases, and 13 bases lay between the germline ends. Per the germline V gene, CDR1 is MRHNA and CDR2 is SNTAGT. For the CDR3, the DNA is TGTGCCAGCAGCGCAACCCCCGGGACCGGGGAGCTGTTTTTT. Its translation: CASSATPGTGELFF.

The genes are TRBV9 and TRBJ1-5; 8 bases are a match to TRBD1. Germline-derived CDR1 and CDR2 are SGDLS and YYNGEE. The CDR3 runs to 15 residues. The trim removed 0 bases at V and 4 bases at J, leaving 3 bases unmatched. The chain's CDR3 is CASSVGGTGNQPQHF. DNA of the CDR3: TGTGCCAGCAGCGTAGGTGGGACAGGAAATCAGCCCCAGCATTTT.

This chain uses TRBV30 with TRBJ2-7; 9 bases are a match to TRBD2. J lost 3 bases, V lost 0 bases, and 9 bases had no gene match. Germline V lookup: CDR1 GTSNPN, CDR2 SVGIG (reference sequence). This CDR3 is built from 16 residues. The CDR3 DNA reads TGTGCCTGGAGTGTAGGGTTGACTAGCGGAATCTACGAGCAGTACTTC. Protein sequence: CAWSVGLTSGIYEQYF.

This clone came up a few times. This chain connects TRBV28 to TRBJ1-2; D might be TRBD1 (6 bases). The CDR3 is 14 residues long. Germline loops: CDR1 MDHEN, CDR2 SYDVKM. V lost 6 bases, J lost 8 bases, and 19 bases lay in between. CDR3 residues: CASSRARGAEGYTF. CDR3 bases: TGTGCCAGCAGCCGCGCGCGGGGGGCGGAAGGCTACACCTTC.

The chain links TRBV30 to TRBJ2-6; 7 bases are a match to TRBD1. This CDR3 contains 13 residues. With V trimmed by 2 bases and J by 8 bases, 3 bases remained unmatched. CDR1 is GTSNPN, CDR2 SVGIG, per germline (reference sequence). DNA of the CDR3: TGTGCCTGGAGTACGGGACAGCCCAACGTCCTGACTTTC. Protein: CAWSTGQPNVLTF.

This clone was detected only once. The J gene is TRBJ1-4, the V gene TRBV30, with D possibly being TRBD1 (6 bases). Germline V lookup: CDR1 GTSNPN, CDR2 SVGIG (reference sequence). This CDR3 is built from 15 residues. V was pared by 3 bases and J by 8 bases, with 19 bases between. The CDR3, as DNA: TGTGCCTGGAGCGGGAGGGAGGGGGACCCGGAAAAACTGTTTTTT. Translated: CAWSGREGDPEKLFF. The full variable domain, completed using reference TRBV30 and TRBJ1-4, is SQTIHQWPATLVQPVGSPLSLECTVEGTSNPNLYWYRQAAGRGLQLLFYSVGIGQISSEVPQNLSASRPQDRQFILSSKKLLLSDSGFYLCAWSGREGDPEKLFFGSGTQLSVL.

J is TRBJ2-3 and V is TRBV4-2, with TRBD2 identical over 7 bases. This CDR3 spans 17 amino acids. CDR1 is LGHNA, CDR2 YNFKEQ, per germline. V trimming: 0 bases; J trimming: 4 bases; junction bases outside the gene matches: 10. The CDR3 region has the DNA TGTGCCAGCAGCCAAGACCCCTCAGGGAGGGCGTCAGATACGCAGTATTTT. This translates into CASSQDPSGRASDTQYF.

The chain carries TRBV5-1 and TRBJ1-1, with D tentatively TRBD1 (5 bases). The germline CDR1 and CDR2 sequences are SGHRS and YFSETQ. V was pared by 1 base and J by 3 bases, with 13 bases between. The length of the CDR3 is 15 residues. The CDR3: CASSLRGAGDTEAFF. CDR3 nucleotide sequence: TGCGCCAGCAGCTTGCGAGGGGCGGGGGACACTGAAGCTTTCTTT.

The chain is built from TRBV5-4 and TRBJ2-2; TRBD2 is a possible D gene (6 bases). Trimming pared 4 bases from V and 0 bases from J, leaving 22 bases between. The length of the CDR3 is 19 residues. The V gene's germline CDR1 is SGHNT and CDR2 YYREEE (reference sequence). The CDR3 loop reads CASSPSGALAHANTGELFF. The CDR3, as DNA: TGTGCCAGCAGCCCGTCTGGCGCCCTAGCGCACGCGAACACCGGGGAGCTGTTTTTT.

CDR3 coding DNA: TGCGCCAGCAGCTTTACCGATACAGGGAGCGGCTACACCTTC. Encoded protein: CASSFTDTGSGYTF. The rearrangement uses TRBV5-1 and TRBJ1-2; D perhaps matches TRBD1 (6 bases). The CDR3 is 14 residues long. Germline CDR1 and CDR2: SGHRS and YFSETQ. V was trimmed by 2 bases and J by 8 bases, leaving 16 bases between them.

CDR3 region: CSVGAGGDTQYF. The CDR3 DNA reads as TGCAGCGTTGGCGCGGGGGGAGATACGCAGTATTTT. The genes are TRBV29-1 and TRBJ2-3, with 8 bases identical to TRBD2. Germline loops: CDR1 SQVTM, CDR2 ANQGSEA. The CDR3 is 12 residues long. The junction had 2 bases not matched to a gene; V was cut back by 4 bases and J by 5 bases.

About this clone: The same CDR3 also results from other DNA sequences found in this sample. The CDR3 nucleotides are TGTGCCAGCAGCTTGGGTCAGGGAGGCAATCAGCCCCAGCATTTT. Amino acids: CASSLGQGGNQPQHF. V is TRBV5-8 and J is TRBJ1-5, with D maybe TRBD1 (5 bases). V dropped 0 bases and J dropped 2 bases, with 9 bases sitting between them. This CDR3 has 15 amino acids. Germline V CDR1 and CDR2: SGHTS, YDEGEE.

This chain joins TRBV9 and TRBJ1-3, with TRBD1 as a possible D gene (5 bases). V lost 3 bases and J lost 0, with 16 bases in between. The V gene's germline CDR1 is SGDLS and CDR2 YYNGEE. The CDR3 is 17 amino acids. This CDR3 is CASSAEMGVISGNTIYF. CDR3 nucleotide sequence: TGTGCCAGCAGCGCTGAAATGGGGGTCATCTCTGGAAACACCATATATTTT.